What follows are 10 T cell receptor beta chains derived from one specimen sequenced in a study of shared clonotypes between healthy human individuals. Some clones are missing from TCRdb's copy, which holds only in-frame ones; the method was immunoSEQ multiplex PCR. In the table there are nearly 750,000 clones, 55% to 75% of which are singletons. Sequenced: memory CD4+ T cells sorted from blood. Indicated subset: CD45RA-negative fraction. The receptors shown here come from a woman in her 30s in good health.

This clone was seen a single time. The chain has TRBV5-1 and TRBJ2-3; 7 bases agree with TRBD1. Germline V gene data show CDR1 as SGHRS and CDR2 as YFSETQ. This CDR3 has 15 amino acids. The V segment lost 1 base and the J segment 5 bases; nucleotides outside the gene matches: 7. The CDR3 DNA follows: TGCGCCAGCAGCTTGTCCCGGGACAGCCTAGATACGCAGTATTTT. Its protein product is CASSLSRDSLDTQYF.

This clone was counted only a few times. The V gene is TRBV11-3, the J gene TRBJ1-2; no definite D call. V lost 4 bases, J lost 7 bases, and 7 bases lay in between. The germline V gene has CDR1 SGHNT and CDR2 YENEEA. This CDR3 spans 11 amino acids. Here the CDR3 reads CASSSAVGYTF. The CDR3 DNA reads TGTGCCAGCAGCTCAGCTGTTGGCTACACCTTC.

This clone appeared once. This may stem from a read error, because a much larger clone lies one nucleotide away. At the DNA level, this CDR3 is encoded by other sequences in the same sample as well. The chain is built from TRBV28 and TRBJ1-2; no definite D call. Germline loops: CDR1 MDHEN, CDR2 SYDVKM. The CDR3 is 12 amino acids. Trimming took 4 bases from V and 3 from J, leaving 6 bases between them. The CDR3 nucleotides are TGTGCCAGCAGTTGGGCTGACTATGGCTACACCTTC. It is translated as CASSWADYGYTF.

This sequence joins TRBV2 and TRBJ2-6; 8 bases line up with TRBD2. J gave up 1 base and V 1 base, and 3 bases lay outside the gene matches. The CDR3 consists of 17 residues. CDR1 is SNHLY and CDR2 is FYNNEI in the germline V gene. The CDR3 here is CASSEEGLGSGANVLTF. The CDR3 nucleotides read TGTGCCAGCAGTGAAGAGGGACTAGGGTCTGGGGCCAACGTCCTGACTTTC. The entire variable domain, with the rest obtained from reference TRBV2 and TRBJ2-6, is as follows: EPEVTQTPSHQVTQMGQEVILRCVPISNHLYFYWYRQILGQKVEFLVSFYNNEISEKSEIFDDQFSVERPDGSNFTLKIRSTKLEDSAMYFCASSEEGLGSGANVLTFGAGSRLTVL.

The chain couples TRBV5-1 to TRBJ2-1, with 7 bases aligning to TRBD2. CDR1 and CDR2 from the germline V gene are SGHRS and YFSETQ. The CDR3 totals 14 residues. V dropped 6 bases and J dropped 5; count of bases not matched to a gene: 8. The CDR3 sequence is CASIRTGGDNEQFF. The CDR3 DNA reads TGCGCCAGCATAAGGACTGGGGGGGACAATGAGCAGTTCTTC. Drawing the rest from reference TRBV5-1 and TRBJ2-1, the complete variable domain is KAGVTQTPRYLIKTRGQQVTLSCSPISGHRSVSWYQQTPGQGLQFLFEYFSETQRNKGNFPGRFSGRQFSNSRSEMNVSTLELGDSALYLCASIRTGGDNEQFFGPGTRLTVL.

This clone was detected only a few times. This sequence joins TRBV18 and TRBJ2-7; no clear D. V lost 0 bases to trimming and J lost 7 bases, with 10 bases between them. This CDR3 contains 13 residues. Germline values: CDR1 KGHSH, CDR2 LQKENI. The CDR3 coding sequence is TGTGCCAGCTCACCACCCCACTTAGGAGAGCAGTACTTC. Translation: CASSPPHLGEQYF. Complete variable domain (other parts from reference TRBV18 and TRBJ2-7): NAGVMQNPRHLVRRRGQEARLRCSPMKGHSHVYWYRQLPEEGLKFMVYLQKENIIDESGMPKERFSAEFPKEGPSILRIQQVVRGDSAAYFCASSPPHLGEQYFGPGTRLTVT.

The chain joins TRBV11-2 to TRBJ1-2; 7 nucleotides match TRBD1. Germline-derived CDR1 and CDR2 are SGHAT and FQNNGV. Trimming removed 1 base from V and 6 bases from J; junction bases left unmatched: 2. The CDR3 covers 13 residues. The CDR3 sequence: CASSLGTGHGYTF. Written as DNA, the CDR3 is TGTGCCAGCAGCTTAGGGACAGGCCATGGCTACACCTTC.

The CDR3 coding sequence is TGTGCCAGCAGTGCCTCAGTGGGGCCCCAGCATTTT. Protein product: CASSASVGPQHF. The chain is built from TRBV25-1 and TRBJ1-5; D is unresolved. Germline V lookup: CDR1 MGHDK, CDR2 SYGVNS. CDR3 length: 12 amino acids. With 4 bases removed from V and 9 bases from J, the gap between germline ends came to 10 bases.

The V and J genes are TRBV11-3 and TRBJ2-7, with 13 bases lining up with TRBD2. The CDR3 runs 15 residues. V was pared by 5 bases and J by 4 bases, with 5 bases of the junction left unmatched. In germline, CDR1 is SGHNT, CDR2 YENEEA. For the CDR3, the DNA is TGTGCCAGCAGCGCACAGACTAGCGGGAGGTACGAGCAGTACTTC. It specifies CASSAQTSGRYEQYF. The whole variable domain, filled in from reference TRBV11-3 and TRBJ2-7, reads EAGVVQSPRYKIIEKKQPVAFWCNPISGHNTLYWYLQNLGQGPELLIRYENEEAVDDSQLPKDRFSAERLKGVDSTLKIQPAELGDSAVYLCASSAQTSGRYEQYFGPGTRLTVT.

CDR3 protein: CASSPRQGERTEAFF. The CDR3, as DNA: TGTGCCAGCTCACCACGCCAGGGAGAAAGAACTGAAGCTTTCTTT. The chain links TRBV18 to TRBJ1-1; D is perhaps TRBD1 (5 bases). The V gene's germline CDR1 is KGHSH and CDR2 LQKENI. Trimming took 1 base from V and 5 from J, leaving 14 bases between them. This CDR3 region has 15 residues.